Listed below are T cell receptor beta chains from one sample, sequenced in a study of T cells expressing NK-cell markers. No DNA is given; TCRdb re-called the 5' RACE reads and lists each CDR3 protein once. Found here are around 140,000 distinct CDR3 sequences; the top ten clones hold roughly 12%. Specimen: blood T cells: a sorted CD56 or NKG2C T cell subset, CD4+ or CD8+ T cells, or bulk PBMC T cells (not recorded which). All receptors derive from a man aged 18 to 29 in good health. The CDR3 runs from the conserved cysteine through the conserved F or W. The order of the fields is J gene, V gene, CDR3 protein.

TRBJ1-3,TRBV6-5,CASSYDNSGNTIYF
TRBJ1-1,TRBV9,CASSAGVGMNTEAFF
TRBJ1-1,TRBV6-2/TRBV6-3,CASSLPGGVTEAFF
TRBJ2-2,TRBV7-9,CASSSTGLGTGELFF
TRBJ2-1,TRBV7-6,CASSFRKSSYNEQFF
TRBJ2-1,TRBV7-8,CASSLFGGGGKGDEQFF
TRBJ2-1,TRBV19,CASSISPHRGNEQFF
TRBJ1-1,TRBV30,CAWRLSVNTEAFF
TRBJ2-7,TRBV14,CASSYGAGFNEQYF
TRBJ1-5,TRBV2,CASRSRVSNQPQHF
TRBJ2-5,TRBV29-1,CSVPSWSGSAETQYF
TRBJ2-5,TRBV6-1,CASSGQEKYQETQYF
TRBJ1-1,TRBV12-3/TRBV12-4,CASSYENTEAFF
TRBJ1-2,TRBV5-6,CASSFVYVNGYTF
TRBJ2-5,TRBV7-8,CASSFQGRETQYF
TRBJ2-1,TRBV4-1,CASSPRDDYNEQFF